Listed here are 18 T cell receptor beta chains from one sample, sequenced in a study of identifying expanded T cells in peripheral blood. Assay used: immunoSEQ multiplex PCR; TCRdb lists only in-frame clones, some missing. The sample lists about 130,000 clones, 70% to 90% occurring once. Sequences were obtained from blood. Receptors were obtained from a person aged 18 to 75 in good health.

This chain joins TRBV5-1 and TRBJ2-5, with 11 bases lining up with TRBD1. Germline loops: CDR1 SGHRS, CDR2 YFSETQ. V lost 0 bases to trimming and J lost 5 bases; unmatched junction nucleotides: 9. The CDR3 has 17 amino acids. The CDR3 sequence: CASSLAADRGRGETQYF. The CDR3 bases are TGCGCCAGCAGCTTGGCCGCGGACAGGGGGCGCGGGGAGACCCAGTACTTC.

The gene calls are TRBV4-1 and TRBJ2-1; D tentatively reads TRBD1 or TRBD2 (6 bases each). The CDR3 runs 17 residues. CDR1 is MGHRA, CDR2 YSYEKL, per germline. The ends were cut back, 1 base at V and 8 bases at J, with 21 bases in the middle. The CDR3 sequence: CASSQGPGGPPMDEQFF. In DNA form, the CDR3 reads TGCGCCAGCAGCCAAGGACCCGGGGGCCCCCCCATGGATGAGCAGTTCTTC.

This clone appeared many times. The V call is TRBV18, the J call TRBJ1-2; maybe TRBD1 (5 bases). This CDR3 region has 15 residues. The ends were cut back, 3 bases at V and 2 bases at J, with 13 bases in the middle. Germline values: CDR1 KGHSH, CDR2 LQKENI. CDR3 in DNA: TGTGCCAGCTCACCTTCGGGGGATATGAACTATGGCTACACCTTC. It yields the protein CASSPSGDMNYGYTF.

This chain uses TRBV9 with TRBJ1-1; tentative D call: TRBD1 (5 bases). Germline V CDR1 and CDR2: SGDLS, YYNGEE. The ends were cut back, 4 bases at V and 0 bases at J, with 13 bases in the middle. This CDR3 contains 15 residues. The CDR3 DNA follows: TGTGCCAGCAGCCCCCGACAGCAAATGAACACTGAAGCTTTCTTT. Its protein is CASSPRQQMNTEAFF.

The chain links TRBV5-5 to TRBJ2-7, with D perhaps matching TRBD2 (5 bases). V shed 2 bases and J shed 2 bases, with 17 bases lying between them. This CDR3 has 16 amino acids. Germline V gene lookup returns CDR1 SGHKS and CDR2 YYEKEE (reference sequence). CDR3 region: CASSFGDSRRPYEQYF. The CDR3 nucleotides are TGTGCCAGCAGCTTCGGAGATAGCAGGAGGCCCTACGAGCAGTACTTC.

The chain combines TRBV10-3 with TRBJ2-7, with 8 bases lining up with TRBD1. The J segment lost 2 bases and the V segment lost 10 bases, leaving 10 bases of the junction unmatched. CDR3 size: 14 residues. CDR1 is ENHRY and CDR2 is SYGVKD in the germline V gene. DNA for the CDR3: TGTGCCAGCAGGGTCGAGGGACAGGCCTACGAGCAGTACTTC. Its protein is CASRVEGQAYEQYF.

This clone was observed a few times. Other nucleotide sequences in the sample specify the same CDR3. This chain links TRBV18 with TRBJ1-5; a possible D gene is TRBD1 (5 bases). This CDR3 spans 14 amino acids. Germline-derived CDR1 and CDR2 are KGHSH and LQKENI. Trimming shortened V by 1 base and J by 3 bases, and 7 bases separated the two germline ends. The CDR3, as DNA: TGTGCCAGCTCACCACAGGGGATCAATCAGCCCCAGCATTTT. It encodes CASSPQGINQPQHF.

The chain has TRBV5-6 and TRBJ1-3; TRBD1 aligns across 7 bases. Trimming took 5 bases from V and 0 from J; bases not matched to a gene: 8. This CDR3 is 16 amino acids long. CDR1 and CDR2 (germline): SGHDT, YYEEEE. The DNA for the CDR3 is TGTGCCAGCAGTTTATTGGACAGGACCTCTGGAAACACCATATATTTT. Its translation: CASSLLDRTSGNTIYF.

In its sample, this clone was seen once. The chain recombines TRBV7-2 with TRBJ2-1, with 7 bases identical to TRBD2. This CDR3 has 15 residues. V gave up 0 bases and J gave up 4 bases; unmatched junction bases: 3. From germline, CDR1 is SGHTA and CDR2 FQGNSA. The CDR3 spells CASSLAGGLYNEQFF. CDR3 bases: TGTGCCAGCAGCTTAGCCGGGGGGTTATACAATGAGCAGTTCTTC. Filled out from reference TRBV7-2 and TRBJ2-1, the complete variable domain reads GAGVSQSPSNKVTEKGKDVELRCDPISGHTALYWYRQSLGQGLEFLIYFQGNSAPDKSGLPSDRFSAERTGGSVSTLTIQRTQQEDSAVYLCASSLAGGLYNEQFFGPGTRLTVL.

This chain links TRBV11-2 with TRBJ2-7; 11 positions agree with TRBD2. The CDR3 has 15 residues. Germline lookup yields CDR1 SGHAT and CDR2 FQNNGV. J was trimmed by 2 bases and V by 1 base; bases with no gene match: 1. The CDR3 nucleotides are TGTGCCAGCAGCTTAGTAGCGGGGGGGGCCTACGAGCAGTACTTC. Its translation is CASSLVAGGAYEQYF.

The V gene is TRBV11-2, the J gene TRBJ1-3; TRBD1 might be the D (5 bases). V lost 5 bases to trimming and J lost 4 bases, with 18 bases between them. This CDR3 has 16 amino acids. Germline-derived CDR1 and CDR2 are SGHAT and FQNNGV. Here the CDR3 reads CASSPRDQGTGNTIYF. DNA for the CDR3: TGTGCCAGCAGCCCGAGGGACCAGGGCACCGGAAACACCATATATTTT.

This chain connects TRBV18 to TRBJ2-7, with 11 positions matching TRBD1. The germline gives CDR1 KGHSH, CDR2 LQKENI. The CDR3 length is 15 residues. V was clipped by 6 bases and J by 5 bases; unmatched bases: 9. The CDR3 is CASSPGTGGANEQYF. Written as DNA, the CDR3 is TGTGCCAGCTCGCCTGGGACAGGGGGGGCCAACGAGCAGTACTTC.

In this sample, this clone turned up a few times. This chain connects TRBV6-5 to TRBJ1-3; no definite D call. In germline, CDR1 is MNHEY, CDR2 SVGAGI. CDR3 size: 16 residues. Trimming took 0 bases from V and 1 from J, leaving 10 bases between them. In DNA, the CDR3 is TGTGCCAGCAGTTACTCTAGTATCCTGTCTGGAAACACCATATATTTT. It codes for CASSYSSILSGNTIYF.

In regard to this clone: Within the sample, other DNA sequences also encode this same CDR3. The V and J genes are TRBV18 and TRBJ2-3, with TRBD2 as a possible D gene (5 bases). With 2 bases removed from V and 3 bases from J, the gap between germline ends came to 6 bases. The CDR3 runs 13 residues. Per the germline V gene, CDR1 is KGHSH and CDR2 is LQKENI. The chain's CDR3 is CASSPTRTDTQYF. The DNA of the CDR3 is TGTGCCAGCTCACCAACTAGAACAGATACGCAGTATTTT.

The chain recombines TRBV11-3 with TRBJ2-2; no clear D. Germline lookup yields CDR1 SGHNT and CDR2 YENEEA. The CDR3 runs 12 residues. Trimming left V 4 bases short and J 4 bases short, with 4 bases between. CDR3 bases: TGTGCCAGCAGCTGGGGCACCGGGGAGCTGTTTTTT. It encodes CASSWGTGELFF.

This chain links TRBV7-2 with TRBJ2-1; no firm D call. This CDR3 has 13 amino acids. The ends were cut back, 1 base at V and 10 bases at J, with 11 bases in the middle. Germline V gives CDR1 SGHTA, CDR2 FQGNSA. The CDR3 DNA follows: TGTGCCAGCAGCTTAGGAGCCGGCAGGGAGCAGTTCTTC. Amino acids: CASSLGAGREQFF.

This clone was counted a few times. V is TRBV10-1 and J is TRBJ1-1; D unresolved. The CDR3 has 12 amino acids. The V end was cut by 4 bases, the J end by 1 base, with 4 bases between. Germline V gene sequence: CDR1 WNHNN, CDR2 SYGVQD (reference sequence). CDR3 sequence (DNA): TGCGCCAGCAGTGGCCCGAACACTGAAGCTTTCTTT. Translation gives CASSGPNTEAFF.

The V call is TRBV7-6, the J call TRBJ1-1; TRBD1 aligns across 7 bases. This CDR3 region has 14 residues. Germline CDR1 SGHVS, CDR2 FNYEAQ. V trimming: 5 bases; J trimming: 3 bases; junction bases outside the gene matches: 6. In nucleotides, the CDR3 is TGTGCCAGCAGCACAGGGGAGGACGACACTGAAGCTTTCTTT. This sequence encodes CASSTGEDDTEAFF.